One and the same sample provided the 19 T cell receptor beta chains below, sequenced in a study of neurological immune-mediated disorders. TCRdb re-called the 5' RACE reads through MiXCR, storing one row per CDR3 protein. The sample includes over 60,000 distinct CDR3 sequences, 4% to 6% of them seen just once. The sequencing input was PBMCs. The source of these receptors is a woman in her twenties or thirties with multiple sclerosis.

This clonotype was counted a few times. This chain connects TRBV24-1 to TRBJ2-5; D might be TRBD2 (5 bases). The germline gives CDR1 KGHDR, CDR2 SFDVKD. Trimming removed 5 bases from V and 5 bases from J, with 11 bases in between. This CDR3 comprises 13 residues. The CDR3 DNA follows: TGTGCCACCAGTGTAGCGTCGCAGGAGACCCAGTACTTC. It translates to CATSVASQETQYF.

In its sample, this clonotype was seen many times. This chain uses TRBV6-6 with TRBJ1-1; no firm D call. Between the trimmed V and J ends, which lost 5 bases and 0 bases, there was a span of 7 bases. From germline, CDR1 is MNHNY and CDR2 SVGAGI (reference sequence). The CDR3 loop spans 13 amino acids. The CDR3 is CASSLKMNTEAFF. CDR3 coding DNA: TGTGCCAGCAGTCTAAAGATGAACACTGAAGCTTTCTTT.

This clonotype has only a few counts. The chain couples TRBV20-1 to TRBJ2-2, with D maybe TRBD2 (6 bases). The CDR3 has 17 amino acids. Germline CDR1 DFQATT, CDR2 SNEGSKA (reference sequence). V lost 0 bases, J lost 3 bases, and 17 bases lay in between. Here the CDR3 reads CSARDSLAGGDTGELFF. The CDR3 nucleotides read TGCAGTGCTAGAGATTCCCTGGCAGGCGGGGACACCGGGGAGCTGTTTTTT.

Of note for this clonotype: A much larger clone sits a single nucleotide away, making a read error possible. V usage is TRBV20-1 and J usage is TRBJ1-1; the D gene is possibly TRBD1 (5 bases). V lost 7 bases and J lost 4, with 16 bases in between. CDR1 and CDR2 from the germline V gene are DFQATT and SNEGSKA (reference sequence). The CDR3 spans 13 residues. The chain's CDR3 is CSEGRRAFTEAFF. The CDR3 DNA sequence: TGCAGTGAGGGGCGTAGGGCCTTCACTGAAGCTTTCTTT.

This clonotype appeared many times. The genes are TRBV12-3 or TRBV12-4 and TRBJ1-2, with 8 bases fitting TRBD1. Germline trimming cut 0 bases from V and 4 bases from J; bases unmatched to any gene: 4. This CDR3 is 15 amino acids long. The CDR3 region has the DNA TGTGCCAGCAGTTTAGCGCAGGGGGCCGGCTATGGCTACACCTTC. It yields the protein CASSLAQGAGYGYTF.

This clonotype appeared a few times. The chain uses TRBV5-1 and TRBJ2-1; the D is unclear. Germline V gene data show CDR1 as SGHRS and CDR2 as YFSETQ. Trimming cost V 0 bases and J 5 bases, with 6 bases left between them. The CDR3 runs 13 residues. Here the CDR3 DNA reads TGCGCCAGCAGCTTGGCCGCGAACAATGAGCAGTTCTTC. Translating gives CASSLAANNEQFF.

The V call is TRBV6-1, the J call TRBJ2-7; D unclear. Deletions cut 5 bases from V and 0 bases from J, with 14 bases between. CDR3 length equals 15 residues. Germline-derived CDR1 and CDR2 are MNHNS and SASEGT. This CDR3 is CASSPLSGSSYEQYF. In DNA form, the CDR3 reads TGTGCCAGCAGTCCTCTCTCGGGCAGCTCCTACGAGCAGTACTTC.

This chain links TRBV7-8 with TRBJ2-3, with 10 bases that match TRBD2. Germline values: CDR1 SGHVS, CDR2 FQNEAQ. Germline trimming cut 5 bases from V and 2 bases from J; bases unmatched to any gene: 7. This CDR3 is 16 amino acids long. The CDR3 region is CASSRLGTSVTDTQYF. CDR3 nucleotide sequence: TGTGCCAGCAGCCGTTTGGGGACTAGCGTCACAGATACGCAGTATTTT.

This clonotype was observed many times. J is TRBJ1-3 and V is TRBV5-1; 7 bases align to TRBD1. The CDR3 runs to 14 residues. The ends lost 0 bases at V and 4 bases at J; junction bases unmatched: 1. CDR1 is SGHRS and CDR2 is YFSETQ in the germline V gene. The CDR3 nucleotides are TGCGCCAGCAGCTTGGGACAGGGAGGAAACACCATATATTTT. Its translation: CASSLGQGGNTIYF.

The sample holds a few counts of this clonotype. The genes are TRBV5-1 and TRBJ1-6, with 10 positions matching TRBD1. Germline CDR1 and CDR2: SGHRS and YFSETQ. The CDR3 contains 17 residues. V shed 2 bases and J 4 bases; nucleotides not matched to a gene: 6. This CDR3 reads CASSLLTGGVYNSPLHF. Here the CDR3 DNA reads TGCGCCAGCAGCTTACTGACAGGGGGCGTTTATAATTCACCCCTCCACTTT.

This clonotype was seen at least ten times. The V call is TRBV12-3 or TRBV12-4, the J call TRBJ1-1; TRBD1 is a possible D gene (5 bases). This CDR3 has 14 amino acids. Trimming removed 6 bases from V and 3 bases from J, with 14 bases in between. CDR3 in DNA: TGTGCCAGCAGACTTGGGGCTCGGGACACTGAAGCTTTCTTT. Its protein product is CASRLGARDTEAFF.

In its sample, this clonotype was seen many times. The chain is built from TRBV7-8 and TRBJ1-1, with unresolved D. The CDR3 is 16 residues long. The germline V and J ends were trimmed by 1 base and 6 bases, with 18 bases remaining between them. Germline values: CDR1 SGHVS, CDR2 FQNEAQ. DNA of the CDR3: TGTGCCAGCAGCTTAGAATCGGCAGCCCTACTTGCTGAAGCTTTCTTT. Its protein product is CASSLESAALLAEAFF.

Ten or more counts support this clonotype. The V gene is TRBV20-1, the J gene TRBJ1-5; tentatively, D is TRBD1 (6 bases). The ends were cut back, 0 bases at V and 4 bases at J, with 16 bases in the middle. This CDR3 has 16 amino acids. Germline CDR1 reads DFQATT; CDR2 reads SNEGSKA (reference sequence). CDR3 in amino acids: CSARDSGAGTNQPQHF. CDR3 nucleotide sequence: TGCAGTGCTAGAGATTCGGGGGCAGGGACTAATCAGCCCCAGCATTTT.

This clonotype was recorded many times. V gene TRBV4-1 combines with J gene TRBJ1-5; the match to TRBD1 covers 8 bases. J gave up 4 bases and V 0 bases, and 5 bases lay outside the gene matches. Germline V gives CDR1 MGHRA, CDR2 YSYEKL. The CDR3 totals 16 residues. In DNA, the CDR3 is TGCGCCAGCAGCCAAGAACCGGGACAGGAAAATCAGCCCCAGCATTTT. Translated: CASSQEPGQENQPQHF.

This clonotype was observed many times. The gene calls are TRBV5-5 and TRBJ2-2; 9 positions match TRBD2. This CDR3 spans 15 amino acids. Germline V CDR1 and CDR2: SGHKS, YYEKEE (reference sequence). With 6 bases clipped from V and 6 bases from J, the junction kept 9 bases outside the gene matches. The CDR3 coding sequence is TGTGCCAGCATCACATCGGCGGGGGGGCCCGGGGAGCTGTTTTTT. This encodes CASITSAGGPGELFF.

This clonotype has at least ten counts. The chain is built from TRBV20-1 and TRBJ1-1; no clear D. V was clipped by 3 bases and J by 0 bases, with 8 bases between them. Germline V gene lookup returns CDR1 DFQATT and CDR2 SNEGSKA (reference sequence). The CDR3 contains 13 residues. The CDR3 bases are TGCAGTGCTAGGAGGGCCATGAACACTGAAGCTTTCTTT. Translated: CSARRAMNTEAFF.

This clonotype came up many times. The V and J genes are TRBV15 and TRBJ2-1; TRBD2 agrees at 12 bases. CDR3 length equals 16 residues. Trimming took 0 bases from V and 5 from J; bases not matched to a gene: 2. Per germline, CDR1 LNHNV and CDR2 YYDKDF (reference sequence). The CDR3 reads CATSRDRLAGDNEQFF. The CDR3 DNA is TGTGCCACCAGCAGAGACCGACTAGCGGGGGACAATGAGCAGTTCTTC. Filled out from reference TRBV15 and TRBJ2-1, the complete variable domain reads DAMVIQNPRYQVTQFGKPVTLSCSQTLNHNVMYWYQQKSSQAPKLLFHYYDKDFNNEADTPDNFQSRRPNTSFCFLDIRSPGLGDTAMYLCATSRDRLAGDNEQFFGPGTRLTVL.

With respect to this clonotype: No DNA is shown, since the ends of the CDR3 on it are uncertain; the CDR3 is the one TCRdb lists. This chain links TRBV12-3 or TRBV12-4 with TRBJ1-4; TRBD1 is taken as the D call from the table, unchecked against the DNA. Including both end residues, the CDR3 is 16 amino acids long. CDR3 protein: CACSARQDRGFEKLFF.

This clonotype occurred many times. V gene TRBV28 combines with J gene TRBJ2-5, with 7 nucleotides matching TRBD2. Germline CDR1 and CDR2: MDHEN and SYDVKM. J was trimmed by 3 bases and V by 6 bases; bases with no gene match: 7. The CDR3 totals 14 residues. DNA for the CDR3: TGTGCCAGCAGCCCAGCGGGGACGGAAGAGACCCAGTACTTC. Translated: CASSPAGTEETQYF.